This record concerns one T cell receptor (beta chain) sequence. The source of the sample is a study of OX40 agonist ivuxolimab in advanced cancers. Background on the study: Melanoma, hepatocellular carcinoma, head and neck or renal cell cancer occurred in dose-escalation patients.

Method: immunoSEQ multiplex PCR; TCRdb's copy keeps in-frame clones and lacks some. The data contain around 98,000 clones, around 90% of them singletons. CDR3 size: 16 residues. V lost 4 bases to trimming and J lost 5 bases; unmatched junction nucleotides: 11. The germline V gene encodes CDR1 SGHRS and CDR2 YFSETQ. The clonotype was recovered from an adult with an advanced solid tumor such as melanoma, head and neck, liver or kidney cancer. The chain joins TRBV5-1 to TRBJ1-1; 10 bases map to TRBD1. Sequenced here: CD4+ or CD8+ T cells sorted from blood, sampled in a trial of the OX40 agonist ivuxolimab. The CDR3 DNA sequence: TGCGCCAGCAGCCCGACAGGGGGCGCGGAGGGGACTGAAGCTTTCTTT. This gives the protein CASSPTGGAEGTEAFF.